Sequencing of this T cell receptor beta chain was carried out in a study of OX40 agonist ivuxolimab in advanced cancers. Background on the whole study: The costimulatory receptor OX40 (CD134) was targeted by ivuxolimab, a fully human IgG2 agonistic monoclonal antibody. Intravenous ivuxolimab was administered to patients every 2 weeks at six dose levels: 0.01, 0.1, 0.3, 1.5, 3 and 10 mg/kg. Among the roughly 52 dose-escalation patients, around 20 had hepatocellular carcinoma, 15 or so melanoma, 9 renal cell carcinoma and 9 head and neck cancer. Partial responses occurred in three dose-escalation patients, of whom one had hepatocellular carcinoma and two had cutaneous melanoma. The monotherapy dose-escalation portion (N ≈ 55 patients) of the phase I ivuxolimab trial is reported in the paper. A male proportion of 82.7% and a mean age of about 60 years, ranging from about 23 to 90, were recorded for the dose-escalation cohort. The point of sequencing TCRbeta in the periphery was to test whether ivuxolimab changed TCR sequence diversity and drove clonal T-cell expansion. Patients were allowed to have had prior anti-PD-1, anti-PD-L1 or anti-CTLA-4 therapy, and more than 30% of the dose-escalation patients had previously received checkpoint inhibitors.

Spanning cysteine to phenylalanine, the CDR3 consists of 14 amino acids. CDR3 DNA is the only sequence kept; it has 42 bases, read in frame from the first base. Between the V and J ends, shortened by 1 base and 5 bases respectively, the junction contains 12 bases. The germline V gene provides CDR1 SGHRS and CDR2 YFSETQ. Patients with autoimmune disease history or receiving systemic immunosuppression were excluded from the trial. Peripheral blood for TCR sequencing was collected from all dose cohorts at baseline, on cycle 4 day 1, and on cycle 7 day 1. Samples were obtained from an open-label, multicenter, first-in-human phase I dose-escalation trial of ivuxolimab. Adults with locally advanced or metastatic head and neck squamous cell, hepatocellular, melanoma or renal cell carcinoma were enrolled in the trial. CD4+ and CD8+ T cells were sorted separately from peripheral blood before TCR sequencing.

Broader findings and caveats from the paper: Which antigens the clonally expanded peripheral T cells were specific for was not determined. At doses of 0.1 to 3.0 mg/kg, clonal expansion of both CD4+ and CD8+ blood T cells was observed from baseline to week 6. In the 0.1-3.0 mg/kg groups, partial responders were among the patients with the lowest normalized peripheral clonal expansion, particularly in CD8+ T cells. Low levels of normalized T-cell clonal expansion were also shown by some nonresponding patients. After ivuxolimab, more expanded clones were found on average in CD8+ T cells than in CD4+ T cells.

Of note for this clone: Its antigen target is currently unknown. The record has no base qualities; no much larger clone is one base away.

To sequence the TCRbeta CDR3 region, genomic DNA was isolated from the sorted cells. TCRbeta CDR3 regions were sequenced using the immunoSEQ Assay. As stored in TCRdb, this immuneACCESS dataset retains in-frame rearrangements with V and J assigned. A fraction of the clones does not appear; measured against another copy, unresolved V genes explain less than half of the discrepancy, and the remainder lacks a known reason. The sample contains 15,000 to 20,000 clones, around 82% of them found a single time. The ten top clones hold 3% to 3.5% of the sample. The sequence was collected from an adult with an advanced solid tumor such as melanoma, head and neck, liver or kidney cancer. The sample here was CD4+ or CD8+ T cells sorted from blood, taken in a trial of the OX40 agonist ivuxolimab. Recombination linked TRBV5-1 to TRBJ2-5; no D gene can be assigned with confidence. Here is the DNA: TGCGCCAGCAGCTTGAAACAGCCAGGCGAGACCCAGTACTTC. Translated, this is CASSLKQPGETQYF.